One and the same sample provided the 27 T cell receptor beta chains below, sequenced in a study of PD-L1 blockade in urothelial cancer. Noted time point: peripheral blood 6 weeks after treatment start. Method: immunoSEQ multiplex PCR; TCRdb's copy keeps in-frame clones and lacks some. Among under 50,000 clones listed, 86% were seen once. This specimen was PBMCs, taken around atezolizumab (anti-PD-L1) treatment. These receptors were collected from a man in his fifties or sixties with urothelial cancer.

The V and J genes are TRBV9 and TRBJ2-5, with 9 positions matching TRBD1. This CDR3 has 15 amino acids. Germline values: CDR1 SGDLS, CDR2 YYNGEE. V lost 0 bases to trimming and J lost 7 bases; unmatched junction nucleotides: 7. The CDR3 loop is CASSVAGDRVGTQYF. The CDR3 DNA reads as TGTGCCAGCAGCGTAGCGGGGGACAGGGTGGGGACCCAGTACTTC.

The rearrangement joins TRBV27 to TRBJ1-2; no clear D gene. The germline V and J ends were trimmed by 5 bases and 2 bases, with 9 bases remaining between them. Germline-derived CDR1 and CDR2 are MNHEY and SMNVEV (reference sequence). CDR3 size: 13 residues. The CDR3 DNA follows: TGTGCCAGCAGTGACACAGCAAACTATGGCTACACCTTC. Translation: CASSDTANYGYTF.

This sequence joins TRBV5-1 and TRBJ1-2; a weak D match, TRBD1 (6 bases). Germline CDR1 reads SGHRS; CDR2 reads YFSETQ. The V end was cut by 5 bases, the J end by 6 bases, with 11 bases between. CDR3 length: 12 amino acids. The CDR3 sequence: CASSTDRHGYTF. CDR3 DNA: TGCGCCAGCAGTACAGACAGGCATGGCTACACCTTC.

The CDR3 protein is CASGTGLTEAFF. The CDR3 nucleotides are TGTGCCAGCGGGACAGGGCTCACTGAAGCTTTCTTT. The chain has TRBV28 and TRBJ1-1, with 9 positions matching TRBD1. Germline V gives CDR1 MDHEN, CDR2 SYDVKM. The CDR3 is 12 residues long. V was pared by 8 bases and J by 4 bases, with 2 bases of the junction left unmatched.

The chain joins TRBV6-1 to TRBJ2-2; no definite D call. V lost 3 bases and J 4 bases, leaving 15 bases between the germline ends. The V gene's germline CDR1 is MNHNS and CDR2 SASEGT. This CDR3 comprises 16 residues. The DNA for the CDR3 is TGTGCCAGCAGTGATGATGCAGGTGCCGGCACCGGGGAGCTGTTTTTT. Translation: CASSDDAGAGTGELFF.

The rearrangement links TRBV19 to TRBJ2-3; possibly TRBD2 for D (5 bases). The CDR3 runs 11 residues. With 10 bases removed from V and 6 bases from J, the gap between germline ends came to 11 bases. Germline V gene lookup returns CDR1 LNHDA and CDR2 SQIVND (reference sequence). The chain's CDR3 is CATMPGDTQYF. In nucleotides, the CDR3 is TGTGCCACCATGCCGGGGGATACGCAGTATTTT.

For the CDR3, the DNA is TGTGCCACCCTTAGTGTTGCCCATGGCTACACCTTC. Amino acids: CATLSVAHGYTF. The rearrangement joins TRBV10-3 to TRBJ1-2; D not resolved. Germline CDR1 reads ENHRY; CDR2 reads SYGVKD. The CDR3 is 12 amino acids. The V end lost 10 bases, the J end lost 6 bases, and 15 bases lay between the germline ends.

This sequence joins TRBV25-1 and TRBJ1-1; D is uncertain. This CDR3 is 12 amino acids long. V lost 6 bases and J lost 0, with 5 bases in between. The germline V gene has CDR1 MGHDK and CDR2 SYGVNS. The DNA for the CDR3 is TGTGCCAGCAGGCAGATGAACACTGAAGCTTTCTTT. Translation gives CASRQMNTEAFF. Supplemented by reference TRBV25-1 and TRBJ1-1, the full variable domain reads EADIYQTPRYLVIGTGKKITLECSQTMGHDKMYWYQQDPGMELHLIHYSYGVNSTEKGDLSSESTVSRIRTEHFPLTLESARPSHTSQYLCASRQMNTEAFFGQGTRLTVV.

This sequence joins TRBV14 and TRBJ2-1, with 7 bases lining up with TRBD2. Germline CDR1 reads SGHDN; CDR2 reads FVKESK. The V gene end was trimmed by 1 base and the J gene end by 8 bases; junction bases not matched to a gene: 8. The CDR3 sequence is 15 residues long. The CDR3 loop reads CASSQGGGGFYEQFF. CDR3 nucleotides: TGTGCCAGCAGCCAAGGCGGGGGAGGATTCTATGAGCAGTTCTTC.

This sequence joins TRBV11-2 and TRBJ2-4; D might be TRBD2 (6 bases). Looked up from germline, CDR1 is SGHAT and CDR2 is FQNNGV. V dropped 4 bases and J dropped 0 bases, with 10 bases sitting between them. This CDR3 spans 15 amino acids. CDR3 sequence: CASSSGLLAKNIQYF. DNA of the CDR3: TGTGCCAGCAGCTCGGGACTCCTAGCCAAAAACATTCAGTACTTC.

This clone was recorded once. The rearrangement uses TRBV5-1 and TRBJ2-7, with D maybe TRBD1 (8 bases). The V gene lost 4 bases and the J gene lost 6 bases, with 20 bases spanning the gap. Looked up from germline, CDR1 is SGHRS and CDR2 is YFSETQ. CDR3 length: 15 amino acids. The CDR3 region has the DNA TGCGCCAGCAGCGGGAGGGCGGACAGGGTGGGCGAGCAGTACTTC. Protein: CASSGRADRVGEQYF.

The chain combines TRBV4-1 with TRBJ1-3; D uncertain. Germline V gene data show CDR1 as MGHRA and CDR2 as YSYEKL. V was trimmed by 6 bases and J by 7 bases, leaving 13 bases between them. There are 13 residues in the CDR3. The CDR3 is CASSQYEKNTIYF. The CDR3 DNA follows: TGCGCCAGCAGTCAATATGAGAAGAACACCATATATTTT.

V usage is TRBV25-1 and J usage is TRBJ1-2, with no clear D. This CDR3 comprises 14 residues. In germline, CDR1 is MGHDK, CDR2 SYGVNS. V shed 7 bases and J shed 7 bases, with 19 bases lying between them. The CDR3 spells CASTRIPGKGGYTF. The CDR3 DNA sequence: TGTGCCAGCACCCGAATCCCGGGAAAGGGTGGCTACACCTTC.

This chain uses TRBV7-9 with TRBJ1-4; the D gene is possibly TRBD1 (5 bases). The CDR3 spans 15 residues. Trimming left V 5 bases short and J 5 bases short, with 15 bases between. The germline gives CDR1 SEHNR, CDR2 FQNEAQ (reference sequence). The CDR3 spells CASSQSGVLNEKLFF. DNA of the CDR3: TGTGCCAGCAGCCAGTCGGGGGTATTGAATGAAAAACTGTTTTTT. Using reference TRBV7-9 and TRBJ1-4 for the parts outside the CDR3, the full variable domain is DTGVSQNPRHKITKRGQNVTFRCDPISEHNRLYWYRQTLGQGPEFLTYFQNEAQLEKSRLLSDRFSAERPKGSFSTLEIQRTEQGDSAMYLCASSQSGVLNEKLFFGSGTQLSVL.

The chain is built from TRBV2 and TRBJ1-1; TRBD1 matches 7 bases. This CDR3 comprises 13 residues. Trimming cost V 8 bases and J 1 base; bases outside gene matches: 4. Germline V gives CDR1 SNHLY, CDR2 FYNNEI. The CDR3 sequence is CASQGQTNTEAFF. The CDR3 DNA sequence: TGTGCCAGCCAGGGACAGACGAACACTGAAGCTTTCTTT.

V and J are TRBV7-8 and TRBJ1-2; D remains unclear. CDR1 and CDR2 from the germline V gene are SGHVS and FQNEAQ. The V gene lost 2 bases and the J gene lost 5 bases, with 18 bases spanning the gap. The CDR3 is 16 residues long. CDR3 nucleotides: TGTGCCAGCAGCTTATATCCCCCACATCTCGGGTATGGCTACACCTTC. Its protein is CASSLYPPHLGYGYTF. Full variable domain (rest looked up from reference TRBV7-8 and TRBJ1-2): GAGVSQSPRYKVAKRGQDVALRCDPISGHVSLFWYQQALGQGPEFLTYFQNEAQLDKSGLPSDRFFAERPEGSVSTLKIQRTQQEDSAVYLCASSLYPPHLGYGYTFGSGTRLTVV.

The V call is TRBV6-5, the J call TRBJ2-7; 9 nucleotides match TRBD1. The junction had 4 bases not matched to a gene; V was cut back by 11 bases and J by 2 bases. Germline CDR1 is MNHEY and CDR2 is SVGAGI. The CDR3 is made up of 12 amino acids. CDR3 loop: CAAGTGTYEQYF. Written as DNA, the CDR3 is TGTGCCGCCGGGACAGGGACCTACGAGCAGTACTTC.

CDR3 sequence reads: CASSVTGIEQYF. The CDR3 bases are TGTGCCAGCAGTGTGACGGGAATCGAGCAGTACTTC. The rearrangement joins TRBV2 to TRBJ2-7, with D maybe TRBD2 (5 bases). Germline-derived CDR1 and CDR2 are SNHLY and FYNNEI. CDR3 length: 12 residues. V dropped 4 bases and J dropped 6 bases, with 10 bases sitting between them. Full variable domain (outside the CDR3, taken from reference TRBV2 and TRBJ2-7): EPEVTQTPSHQVTQMGQEVILRCVPISNHLYFYWYRQILGQKVEFLVSFYNNEISEKSEIFDDQFSVERPDGSNFTLKIRSTKLEDSAMYFCASSVTGIEQYFGPGTRLTVT.

V gene TRBV4-1 combines with J gene TRBJ1-2, with D unclear. V was shortened by 0 bases and J by 5 bases, with 13 bases between the two germline ends. Germline V lookup: CDR1 MGHRA, CDR2 YSYEKL. This CDR3 region has 15 residues. CDR3 protein: CASSQEHPNKYGYTF. The CDR3, as DNA: TGCGCCAGCAGCCAAGAACACCCGAACAAGTATGGCTACACCTTC.

This clone has a single count. This chain links TRBV11-2 with TRBJ2-3; 11 nucleotides agree with TRBD1. This CDR3 has 17 amino acids. Germline-derived CDR1 and CDR2 are SGHAT and FQNNGV. V was clipped by 5 bases and J by 4 bases; unmatched bases: 11. The DNA of the CDR3 is TGTGCCAGCAGCCCACTCCTAAGGACAGGGGGCGCAGATACGCAGTATTTT. Its protein is CASSPLLRTGGADTQYF.

The rearrangement links TRBV6-1 to TRBJ1-2, with 10 bases identical to TRBD1. CDR1 and CDR2 from the germline V gene are MNHNS and SASEGT. J gave up 5 bases and V 7 bases, and 7 bases lay outside the gene matches. This CDR3 spans 14 amino acids. The chain's CDR3 is CASMRPGQGYGYTF. Here the CDR3 DNA reads TGTGCCAGCATGAGACCGGGACAGGGGTATGGCTACACCTTC.

The rearrangement links TRBV7-2 to TRBJ2-2; the D gene is possibly TRBD1 (6 bases). The germline CDR1 and CDR2 sequences are SGHTA and FQGNSA. The CDR3 loop spans 13 amino acids. V dropped 7 bases and J dropped 7 bases, with 13 bases sitting between them. The CDR3 DNA reads TGTGCCAGCAACCGGGACAAAGGCGGGGAGCTGTTTTTT. The encoded protein is CASNRDKGGELFF.

The V and J genes are TRBV7-8 and TRBJ2-7, with D possibly TRBD2 on 5 matching bases. Germline CDR1 SGHVS, CDR2 FQNEAQ. This CDR3 region has 14 residues. V shed 1 base and J shed 3 bases, with 10 bases lying between them. CDR3: CASSLDTRFYEQYF. The CDR3 nucleotides are TGTGCCAGCAGCTTAGACACTAGATTCTACGAGCAGTACTTC.

This chain connects TRBV10-3 to TRBJ2-2; 8 bases are shared with TRBD1. The germline CDR1 and CDR2 sequences are ENHRY and SYGVKD. This CDR3 spans 16 amino acids. The V gene end was trimmed by 0 bases and the J gene end by 4 bases; junction bases not matched to a gene: 4. The DNA of the CDR3 is TGTGCCATCAGTGAGTCGCAGGGGGCCGTCACCGGGGAGCTGTTTTTT. Its translation: CAISESQGAVTGELFF.

The chain employs TRBV7-9 and TRBJ2-7; TRBD1 matches 11 bases. J gave up 4 bases and V 4 bases, and 9 bases lay outside the gene matches. The length of the CDR3 is 16 residues. Germline V gene sequence: CDR1 SEHNR, CDR2 FQNEAQ (reference sequence). The CDR3 sequence is CASSSIWTGGSYEQYF. CDR3 DNA: TGTGCCAGCAGCTCGATCTGGACAGGGGGCTCATACGAGCAGTACTTC.

The rearrangement links TRBV30 to TRBJ1-3; possibly TRBD1 for D (6 bases). The CDR3 contains 16 residues. Germline V lookup: CDR1 GTSNPN, CDR2 SVGIG (reference sequence). Trimming removed 5 bases from V and 4 bases from J, with 21 bases in between. In nucleotides, the CDR3 is TGTGCCTGGGACGAACAGGGTTTTAAGTCGGGAAACACCATATATTTT. Its protein product is CAWDEQGFKSGNTIYF.

V gene TRBV19 combines with J gene TRBJ2-5, with a weak D call TRBD1 (6 bases). Trimming pared 11 bases from V and 4 bases from J, leaving 17 bases between. There are 13 residues in the CDR3. From germline, CDR1 is LNHDA and CDR2 SQIVND (reference sequence). The chain's CDR3 is CAAARGRGETQYF. The CDR3 bases are TGTGCCGCCGCGAGGGGCAGGGGAGAGACCCAGTACTTC.